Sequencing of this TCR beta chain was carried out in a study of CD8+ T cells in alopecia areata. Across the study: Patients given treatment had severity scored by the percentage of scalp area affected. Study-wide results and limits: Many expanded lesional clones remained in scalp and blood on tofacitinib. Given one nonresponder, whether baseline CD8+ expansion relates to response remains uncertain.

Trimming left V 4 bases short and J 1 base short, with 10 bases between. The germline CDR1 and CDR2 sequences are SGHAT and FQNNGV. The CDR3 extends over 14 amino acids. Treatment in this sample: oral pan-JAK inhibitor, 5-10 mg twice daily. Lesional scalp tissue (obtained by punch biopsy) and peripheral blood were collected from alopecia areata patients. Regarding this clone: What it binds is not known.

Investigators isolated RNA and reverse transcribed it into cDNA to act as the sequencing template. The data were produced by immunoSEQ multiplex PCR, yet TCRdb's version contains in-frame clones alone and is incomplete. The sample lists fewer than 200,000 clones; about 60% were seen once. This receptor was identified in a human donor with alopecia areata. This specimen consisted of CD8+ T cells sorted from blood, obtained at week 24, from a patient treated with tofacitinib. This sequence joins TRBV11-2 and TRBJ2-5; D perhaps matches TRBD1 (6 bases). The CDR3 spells CASSSQGFQETQYF. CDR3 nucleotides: TGTGCCAGCAGCTCCCAGGGGTTCCAAGAGACCCAGTACTTC. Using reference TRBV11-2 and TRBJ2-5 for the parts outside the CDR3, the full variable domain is EAGVAQSPRYKIIEKRQSVAFWCNPISGHATLYWYQQILGQGPKLLIQFQNNGVVDDSQLPKDRFSAERLKGVDSTLKIQPAKLEDSAVYLCASSSQGFQETQYFGPGTRLLVL.